The entry below describes one T cell receptor (beta chain). Its antigen has not been determined. Base-call qualities are not available, and no considerably larger clone is one nucleotide away. The sample belongs to a study of graft-versus-host responses after intestinal transplantation (dated by TCRdb to the early 2020s). Describing the broader study: The transplants that recipients received were multivisceral, liver-intestinal, or isolated intestinal. Every recipient was given anti-thymocyte globulin induction, then maintenance tacrolimus and steroids for approximately 3 years. After intestinal transplantation, graft-versus-host and host-versus-graft alloreactive T cell clones were followed in the graft, circulation and bone marrow using bulk TCR-beta CDR3 sequencing. To identify alloreactive clones, pre-transplant mixed lymphocyte reaction products were sequenced and then compared with unstimulated pre-transplant donor and recipient T cells. Of the 20 to 30 intestinal transplant recipients enrolled in the cohort, one of whom was a retransplant, 3 patients without pretransplant specimens were excluded. Donor T cell macrochimerism was defined as a peak of at least 4% donor T cells among recipient peripheral blood mononuclear cells. Rather than going through the commercial service, samples from three later patients were sequenced in-house on an Illumina MiSeq and processed with MiXCR. On the study overall, not on this receptor specifically: The relatively low number and heterogeneity of intestinal transplant patients limited the conclusions. In patients with donor T cell macrochimerism, the allografts had high GvH to HvG T cell clonal ratios. Early after transplant, peak levels of circulating GvH clones were associated with declines in HvG clones. GvH clones were detected in recipient bone marrow, and some of these GvH clones were observed earlier in ileal mucosa or blood, consistent with an intestinal mucosal origin.

Library method: the immunoSEQ multiplex PCR assay. For most patients, high-throughput TCR-beta CDR3 sequencing of genomic DNA was performed by Adaptive Biotechnologies. Per the original workflow: TCR sequencing data for some 17 patients were retrieved from Adaptive's ImmunoSEQ software; a few other patients were processed with MiXCR and VDJtools. Because the origin of CDR3 nucleotide sequences shared between donor and recipient could not be assigned, those sequences were removed. Alloreactive clones required at least 2-fold expansion over unstimulated cells and minimum CFSE-low frequency of 0.002% (template counts) or 0.001% (read counts). A clone was considered mappable if detected in the sequenced pre-transplant spleen, lymph node, or MLR CFSE-low populations of the donor or recipient. The cumulative frequency of alloreactive clones was calculated as a percentage of all sequences, weighted by copy number. Here the immuneACCESS table is served through TCRdb, limited to in-frame sequences with V and J called. Missing clones are a known gap in these copies; in checked studies unresolved V genes cover under half, and the rest lacks a known reason. V and J calls and clone size are copied from that table; D and trimming were computed from the DNA. The sample yields some 69,000 clones; 92% were counted once. The ten largest clones add up to roughly 6.7% of the sample.

After transplant, bone marrow was aspirated from the posterior iliac crest or from another site selected by the physician. V gives up 2 bases and J gives up 0 bases, and the segment between their germline ends measures 6 bases. The CDR3 starts with the cysteine, ends with the phenylalanine, and has 13 residues. Just the 39-base CDR3 DNA is kept, in frame starting at base 1. Sequences SGHRS (CDR1) and YFSETQ (CDR2) are obtained from the germline V gene. The V gene is TRBV5-1 and the J gene is TRBJ2-7, and the D gene may be TRBD1, 5 bases matching. The material sequenced was bone marrow, taken around 730 days after intestinal transplantation. The sequence derives from a human patient who received an intestinal transplant, so some T cells may come from the graft donor. The DNA sequence is given as TGCGCCAGCAGCTTCGACAGCTCCTACGAGCAGTACTTC. Translated, this is CASSFDSSYEQYF.